This is a list of T cell receptor beta chains from one sample in a study of T cells in Graves' hyperthyroidism and ophthalmopathy. Each CDR3 protein gets one entry after TCRdb re-called the multiplex PCR reads with MiXCR. The sample holds a few hundred thousand distinct CDR3 sequences, more than 15% seen once. What was sequenced was blood. The receptors were gathered from a woman in her thirties or forties with Graves' ophthalmopathy. Both conserved end residues are part of each CDR3. The D gene is left open where the match is weak. Rows may omit the clone size; those that give it use once, few, many or a size class.

CASSKTGVNTEAFF | TGTGCCAGCAGTAAGACAGGGGTCAACACTGAAGCTTTCTTT | TRBD1 | NA | TRBJ1-1 | TRBV6-1
CASSFKLEGGTEAFF | TGTGCCAGCAGTTTTAAATTGGAAGGGGGGACTGAAGCTTTCTTT | NA | few | TRBJ1-1 | TRBV6-1
CSATTGWGTEQFF | TGCAGTGCTACGACAGGGTGGGGAACTGAGCAGTTCTTC | TRBD1 | many | TRBJ2-1 | TRBV20-1
CASRATTSPYNEQFF | TGTGCCAGCAGGGCTACGACTAGTCCCTACAATGAGCAGTTCTTC | NA | many | TRBJ2-1 | TRBV2
CASRELGRDTGELFF | TGTGCCAGCAGGGAACTCGGCCGGGACACCGGGGAGCTGTTTTTT | NA | NA | TRBJ2-2 | TRBV6-1
CASSIGGMWGEQYF | TGTGCCAGTAGTATTGGTGGTATGTGGGGCGAGCAGTACTTC | NA | few | TRBJ2-7 | TRBV19
CASSLGPDKGADTQYF | TGTGCCAGCAGCTTGGGTCCCGACAAAGGGGCAGATACGCAGTATTTT | NA | NA | TRBJ2-3 | TRBV7-2
CASSPGGTMYNEQFF | TGTGCCAGCAGCCCGGGCGGGACAATGTACAATGAGCAGTTCTTC | NA | NA | TRBJ2-1 | TRBV5-6
CASSSASDGYTF | TGCGCCAGCAGCTCCGCCTCGGATGGCTACACCTTC | NA | NA | TRBJ1-2 | TRBV4-1
CASSQDISGMGEQYF | TGCGCCAGCAGCCAAGATATTAGCGGGATGGGCGAGCAGTACTTC | TRBD2 | few | TRBJ2-7 | TRBV4-1
CAISGGRDTQYF | TGTGCCATAAGCGGGGGAAGGGATACGCAGTATTTT | TRBD2 | many | TRBJ2-3 | TRBV2
CASSILLAGLNEQFF | TGTGCCAGTAGTATTTTGCTAGCGGGGCTCAATGAGCAGTTCTTC | TRBD2 | NA | TRBJ2-1 | TRBV19
CSARDNGRGPVGTGELFF | TGCAGTGCCCGCGATAACGGCAGGGGGCCCGTTGGAACCGGGGAGCTGTTTTTT | TRBD1 | NA | TRBJ2-2 | TRBV20-1
CSASAGHTNQPQHF | TGCAGTGCTAGCGCGGGACACACTAATCAGCCCCAGCATTTT | NA | NA | TRBJ1-5 | TRBV20-1
CASSSSGGRHSYNEQFF | TGTGCCAGCAGTTCCAGCGGGGGGAGACACTCCTACAATGAGCAGTTCTTC | TRBD2 | many | TRBJ2-1 | TRBV28
CASSSRHFYGYTF | TGTGCCAGCAGTTCAAGGCACTTCTATGGCTACACCTTC | NA | many | TRBJ1-2 | TRBV12-3/TRBV12-4
CSARDPERKPTGNEQFF | TGCAGTGCTAGAGATCCGGAGCGGAAACCGACGGGCAATGAGCAGTTCTTC | NA | NA | TRBJ2-1 | TRBV20-1
CSAPSGYQPQHF | TGCAGTGCCCCATCAGGATATCAGCCCCAGCATTTT | NA | few | TRBJ1-5 | TRBV20-1
CASSRAATAGFSNEQFF | TGTGCCAGCAGCCGCGCCGCGACGGCTGGATTTTCCAATGAGCAGTTCTTC | NA | many | TRBJ2-1 | TRBV7-3
CASSQEIGTIEKLFF | TGTGCCAGCAGCCAAGAAATCGGGACAATCGAAAAACTGTTTTTT | NA | NA | TRBJ1-4 | TRBV3-1
CATSRGRGLNPGELFF | TGTGCCACCAGCCGGGGCCGGGGGCTGAACCCCGGGGAGCTGTTTTTT | NA | few | TRBJ2-2 | TRBV24-1
CASNPGSLGNTIYF | TGTGCCAGCAATCCAGGCTCCCTCGGAAACACCATATATTTT | NA | NA | TRBJ1-3 | TRBV28
CSARGRVQAVNSPLHF | TGCAGTGCTAGAGGTCGAGTGCAGGCCGTCAATTCACCCCTCCACTTT | NA | NA | TRBJ1-6 | TRBV20-1
CAWSKGRGNGYTF | TGTGCCTGGAGCAAAGGCAGGGGTAATGGCTACACCTTC | NA | few | TRBJ1-2 | TRBV30
CASSFGPAGIETQYF | TGCGCCAGCAGCTTTGGACCCGCCGGGATAGAGACCCAGTACTTC | NA | NA | TRBJ2-5 | TRBV5-1
CASSFNAGGLGTDTQYF | TGTGCCAGCAGCTTCAACGCGGGGGGGCTCGGCACAGATACGCAGTATTTT | TRBD2 | NA | TRBJ2-3 | TRBV7-8
CASYPSPGNGNTEAFF | TGTGCCAGCTATCCTTCCCCAGGCAATGGGAACACTGAAGCTTTCTTT | NA | many | TRBJ1-1 | TRBV27
CASTPSPGPMPQHF | TGTGCCAGCACTCCATCACCAGGGCCGATGCCCCAGCATTTT | NA | few | TRBJ1-5 | TRBV28
CASSLGVRRMTSGRKGSYNEQFF | TGTGCCAGCAGCTTGGGCGTCAGGAGAATGACTAGCGGGAGGAAAGGGTCCTACAATGAGCAGTTCTTC | TRBD2 | NA | TRBJ2-1 | TRBV7-8
CASSYSWDRNQPQHF | TGTGCCAGCAGTTACTCGTGGGACAGAAATCAGCCCCAGCATTTT | TRBD1 | NA | TRBJ1-5 | TRBV6-6
CAWSVRWLNQETQYF | TGTGCCTGGAGTGTACGGTGGTTGAACCAAGAGACCCAGTACTTC | NA | many | TRBJ2-5 | TRBV30
CASSYLRVDSPLHF | TGTGCCAGCAGTTACCTCCGGGTTGATTCACCCCTCCACTTT | NA | few | TRBJ1-6 | TRBV6-5